The 26 T cell receptor beta chains listed next were all sequenced from one sample in a study of shared clonotypes between healthy human individuals. Only in-frame clones appear in the TCRdb table, and some are missing; sequencing was by immunoSEQ multiplex PCR. The sample holds over a million clones; approximately 72% are singletons and the top ten take roughly 1.4%. Specimen: memory CD4+ T cells sorted from blood. Subset reported: CD45RA-negative fraction. The source is a man aged 18 to 29 in good health.

This chain joins TRBV5-1 and TRBJ2-3, with D unresolved. Germline values: CDR1 SGHRS, CDR2 YFSETQ. Trimming cost V 5 bases and J 0 bases, with 10 bases left between them. The CDR3 runs 14 residues. The CDR3 here is CASRGRSSTDTQYF. The CDR3, as DNA: TGCGCCAGCAGGGGCCGATCTAGCACAGATACGCAGTATTTT.

This sequence joins TRBV5-4 and TRBJ2-1; TRBD1 or TRBD2 may be the D gene (5 bases each). V was clipped by 3 bases and J by 9 bases, with 16 bases between them. There are 14 residues in the CDR3. Germline values: CDR1 SGHNT, CDR2 YYREEE (reference sequence). The CDR3 coding sequence is TGTGCCAGCAGCTCACCCGGGACGCAACGTGAGCAGTTCTTC. It is translated as CASSSPGTQREQFF.

The V and J genes are TRBV6-5 and TRBJ2-7, with D possibly matching TRBD1 (5 bases). This CDR3 has 13 residues. Germline CDR1 reads MNHEY; CDR2 reads SVGAGI. The ends were cut back, 0 bases at V and 3 bases at J, with 6 bases in the middle. DNA of the CDR3: TGTGCCAGCAGTTACTCGGGGCTCTACGAGCAGTACTTC. This codes for CASSYSGLYEQYF.

The chain recombines TRBV5-6 with TRBJ1-5; no clear D. V shed 4 bases and J shed 3 bases, with 11 bases lying between them. Germline V gene lookup returns CDR1 SGHDT and CDR2 YYEEEE. This CDR3 has 14 residues. The CDR3 region is CASSGFGVNQPQHF. The CDR3 DNA follows: TGTGCCAGCAGCGGTTTCGGGGTCAATCAGCCCCAGCATTTT.

This clone was recorded a few times. The V and J genes are TRBV11-2 and TRBJ2-3, with D uncertain. Germline loops: CDR1 SGHAT, CDR2 FQNNGV. With 6 bases removed from V and 0 bases from J, the gap between germline ends came to 13 bases. CDR3 size: 15 residues. This CDR3 reads CASSPVNPSTDTQYF. CDR3 bases: TGTGCCAGCAGTCCCGTCAACCCTAGCACAGATACGCAGTATTTT.

The chain links TRBV15 to TRBJ2-7; 11 bases map to TRBD1. Germline V CDR1 and CDR2: LNHNV, YYDKDF (reference sequence). The CDR3 contains 15 residues. V was pared by 0 bases and J by 7 bases, with 5 bases of the junction left unmatched. For the CDR3, the DNA is TGTGCCACCAGCAGAGAAGGACAGGGGGCGAGGGAGCAGTACTTC. The encoded protein is CATSREGQGAREQYF.

This clone was picked up a small number of times. This chain uses TRBV7-9 with TRBJ2-1; D gene ambiguous. The CDR3 runs 15 residues. V was pared by 7 bases and J by 0 bases, with 13 bases between. The germline CDR1 and CDR2 sequences are SEHNR and FQNEAQ (reference sequence). CDR3 sequence: CASTHSQSSYNEQFF. CDR3 DNA sequence: TGTGCCAGCACCCACTCACAAAGCTCCTACAATGAGCAGTTCTTC.

The rearrangement joins TRBV30 to TRBJ2-5; possible D gene TRBD1, 5 bases. The CDR3 contains 14 residues. V lost 3 bases and J lost 5, with 16 bases in between. Germline lookup yields CDR1 GTSNPN and CDR2 SVGIG (reference sequence). The CDR3 bases are TGTGCCTGGAGCGGACACCCTAAAGGGGAGACCCAGTACTTC. It yields the protein CAWSGHPKGETQYF.

The V and J genes are TRBV7-2 and TRBJ2-1, with D tentatively TRBD2 (6 bases). CDR1 is SGHTA, CDR2 FQGNSA, per germline. Between the trimmed V and J ends, which lost 0 bases and 6 bases, there was a span of 15 bases. This CDR3 is built from 16 residues. CDR3 loop: CASSLAVSGASNEQFF. CDR3 nucleotides: TGTGCCAGCAGCTTAGCGGTTAGCGGAGCAAGCAATGAGCAGTTCTTC.

This rearrangement joins TRBV7-5 to TRBJ1-1; the listed D gene, TRBD1, was not tested against the DNA. TRBV7-5 is assigned pseudogene status. The CDR3 extends over 14 amino acids. CDR3 region: CARIAQALNTEAFF. Written as DNA, the CDR3 is TGTGCCAGAATCGCTCAGGCCCTGAACACTGAAGCTTTCTTT.

J is TRBJ2-7 and V is TRBV30; the match to TRBD2 covers 7 bases. V lost 5 bases and J lost 5; bases outside the gene matches: 9. The CDR3 contains 13 residues. The germline V gene encodes CDR1 GTSNPN and CDR2 SVGIG (reference sequence). As DNA, the CDR3 is TGTGCCTGGGCTAGCGGAGTGGCCCACGAGCAGTACTTC. This translates into CAWASGVAHEQYF. Variable domain in full (rest from reference TRBV30 and TRBJ2-7): SQTIHQWPATLVQPVGSPLSLECTVEGTSNPNLYWYRQAAGRGLQLLFYSVGIGQISSEVPQNLSASRPQDRQFILSSKKLLLSDSGFYLCAWASGVAHEQYFGPGTRLTVT.

This clone occurred a few times. J is TRBJ2-7 and V is TRBV7-8, with 11 bases that match TRBD2. This CDR3 spans 17 amino acids. Germline values: CDR1 SGHVS, CDR2 FQNEAQ. Trimming removed 3 bases from V and 5 bases from J; junction bases left unmatched: 12. The CDR3 nucleotides read TGTGCCAGCAGCTTGGGACTAGCGGTCCGGAGTAGGAACGAGCAGTACTTC. The encoded protein is CASSLGLAVRSRNEQYF.

In this sample, this clone turned up many times. J is TRBJ1-1 and V is TRBV5-1; 8 bases map to TRBD1. CDR1 and CDR2 (germline): SGHRS, YFSETQ. V gave up 1 base and J gave up 6 bases; unmatched junction bases: 5. This CDR3 has 14 residues. The chain's CDR3 is CASSLSQGVAEAFF. The CDR3 DNA sequence: TGCGCCAGCAGCTTGTCACAGGGGGTGGCTGAAGCTTTCTTT.

V and J are TRBV27 and TRBJ1-2; D unresolved. Germline V CDR1 and CDR2: MNHEY, SMNVEV (reference sequence). This CDR3 has 16 amino acids. V was clipped by 4 bases and J by 2 bases, with 17 bases between them. In DNA form, the CDR3 reads TGTGCCAGCAGTTCAGCGGGCCGGGAGGGAAACTATGGCTACACCTTC. It codes for CASSSAGREGNYGYTF.

V usage is TRBV13 and J usage is TRBJ1-2; D is unclear. Trimming removed 1 base at V and 3 bases at J, with 15 bases between. CDR3 length: 16 amino acids. CDR1 is PRHDT and CDR2 is FYEKMQ in the germline V gene (reference sequence). As DNA, the CDR3 is TGTGCCAGCAGCTTAGATTGGACCCCCGGAGACTATGGCTACACCTTC. Translation: CASSLDWTPGDYGYTF. The complete variable domain, with remaining parts taken from reference TRBV13 and TRBJ1-2, reads AAGVIQSPRHLIKEKRETATLKCYPIPRHDTVYWYQQGPGQDPQFLISFYEKMQSDKGSIPDRFSAQQFSDYHSELNMSSLELGDSALYFCASSLDWTPGDYGYTFGSGTRLTVV.

The chain is built from TRBV18 and TRBJ2-1; D is perhaps TRBD2 (5 bases). V was trimmed by 0 bases and J by 8 bases, leaving 11 bases between them. The CDR3 runs to 14 residues. Germline V gene lookup returns CDR1 KGHSH and CDR2 LQKENI. Written as DNA, the CDR3 is TGTGCCAGCTCACCACCGTCTAGCTCCGATGAGCAGTTCTTC. Amino acid sequence: CASSPPSSSDEQFF.

The chain couples TRBV5-1 to TRBJ2-1, with D possibly TRBD1 on 7 matching bases. Trimming removed 4 bases from V and 4 bases from J, with 12 bases in between. Germline CDR1 and CDR2: SGHRS and YFSETQ. The length of the CDR3 is 14 residues. The CDR3 DNA reads TGCGCCAGCAGCACTCAGGGGGGATACAATGAGCAGTTCTTC. Its translation: CASSTQGGYNEQFF.

The chain carries TRBV5-4 and TRBJ1-2; 11 bases match TRBD1. Germline CDR1 SGHNT, CDR2 YYREEE (reference sequence). V lost 5 bases, J lost 3 bases, and 12 bases stayed unmatched. The CDR3 has 17 residues. Written as DNA, the CDR3 is TGTGCCAGCAGACCATATGGACAGGGGGCGCGAGACTATGGCTACACCTTC. Protein: CASRPYGQGARDYGYTF.

The genes are TRBV18 and TRBJ2-1; D uncertain. The germline V gene encodes CDR1 KGHSH and CDR2 LQKENI. The CDR3 covers 11 residues. V was pared by 3 bases and J by 9 bases, with 6 bases between. CDR3 coding DNA: TGTGCCAGCTCACCGGCGAGTGAGCAGTTCTTC. Its protein product is CASSPASEQFF.

This sequence joins TRBV4-3 and TRBJ2-3, with D hard to call. The CDR3 spans 14 residues. Trimming shortened V by 2 bases and J by 5 bases, and 11 bases separated the two germline ends. The germline V gene encodes CDR1 LGHNA and CDR2 YSLEER. The CDR3 DNA sequence: TGCGCCAGCAGCCAAACTGCAGAGGTAGATACGCAGTATTTT. This translates into CASSQTAEVDTQYF.

This chain links TRBV7-2 with TRBJ2-1; tentatively, D is TRBD2 (6 bases). V was pared by 4 bases and J by 5 bases, with 12 bases between. The germline gives CDR1 SGHTA, CDR2 FQGNSA. The CDR3 spans 14 residues. In nucleotides, the CDR3 is TGTGCCAGCAGCTGGGGAGGATCGGACAATGAGCAGTTCTTC. This codes for CASSWGGSDNEQFF.

The DNA for the CDR3 is TGTGCCAGCTCACCCATTCGGGGCACAGATACGCAGTATTTT. This translates into CASSPIRGTDTQYF. V gene TRBV18 combines with J gene TRBJ2-3, with D hard to call. The CDR3 runs 14 residues. Germline V gene data show CDR1 as KGHSH and CDR2 as LQKENI. Between the trimmed V and J ends, which lost 3 bases and 1 base, there was a span of 8 bases. Drawing the rest from reference TRBV18 and TRBJ2-3, the complete variable domain is NAGVMQNPRHLVRRRGQEARLRCSPMKGHSHVYWYRQLPEEGLKFMVYLQKENIIDESGMPKERFSAEFPKEGPSILRIQQVVRGDSAAYFCASSPIRGTDTQYFGPGTRLTVL.

The rearrangement joins TRBV18 to TRBJ2-1; a possible D gene is TRBD2 (5 bases). The germline V and J ends were trimmed by 3 bases and 12 bases, with 15 bases remaining between them. CDR3 length: 13 amino acids. The germline gives CDR1 KGHSH, CDR2 LQKENI. CDR3: CASSPMTTTGQFF. DNA for the CDR3: TGTGCCAGCTCACCCATGACTACCACTGGGCAGTTCTTC.

A note on this clone: This likely reflects a read error, since a far larger clone is one base away. This same CDR3 is encoded by further DNA sequences in the sample. This chain joins TRBV28 and TRBJ1-5, with D maybe TRBD1 (6 bases). Germline V CDR1 and CDR2: MDHEN, SYDVKM. The CDR3 runs to 12 residues. The V end was cut by 8 bases, the J end by 4 bases, with 9 bases between. Here the CDR3 reads CASGGGNQPQHF. CDR3 nucleotides: TGTGCCAGCGGAGGGGGGAATCAGCCCCAGCATTTT.

V and J are TRBV9 and TRBJ2-3, with D possibly TRBD1 on 5 matching bases. This CDR3 is 17 amino acids long. CDR1 is SGDLS, CDR2 YYNGEE, per germline. Deletions cut 4 bases from V and 1 base from J, with 19 bases between. The CDR3 loop is CASSPFYRQPGTDTQYF. The CDR3 DNA reads TGTGCCAGCAGCCCTTTTTATAGACAGCCTGGCACAGATACGCAGTATTTT.

This clone showed up just a few times. The chain has TRBV4-1 and TRBJ1-4; D is undetermined. Germline-derived CDR1 and CDR2 are MGHRA and YSYEKL. The CDR3 is 16 residues long. Trimming left V 3 bases short and J 7 bases short, with 18 bases between. The CDR3 DNA reads as TGCGCCAGCAGCCAGGAATCCCCCGGGGTCAGTGAAAAACTGTTTTTT. Protein sequence: CASSQESPGVSEKLFF.